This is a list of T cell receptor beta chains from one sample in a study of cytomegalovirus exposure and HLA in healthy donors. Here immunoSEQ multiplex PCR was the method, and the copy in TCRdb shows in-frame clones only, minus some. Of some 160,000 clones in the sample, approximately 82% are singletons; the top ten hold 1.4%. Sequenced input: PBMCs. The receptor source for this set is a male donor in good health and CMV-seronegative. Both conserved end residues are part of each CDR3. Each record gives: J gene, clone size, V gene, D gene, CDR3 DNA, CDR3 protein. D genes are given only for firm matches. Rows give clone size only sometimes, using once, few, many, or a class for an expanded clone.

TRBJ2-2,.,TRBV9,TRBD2,TGTGCCAGCAGCGGTACTAGCGGGACCTTGAACACCGGGGAGCTGTTTTTT,CASSGTSGTLNTGELFF
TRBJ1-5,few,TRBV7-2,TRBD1,TGTGCCAGCAGCGACCGGGACAGGCTACAGCCCCAGCATTTT,CASSDRDRLQPQHF
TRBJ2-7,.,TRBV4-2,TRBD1,TGTGCCAGCAGGCTAAAGGCAGGACAGGGGGGGTCCTACGAGCAGTACTTC,CASRLKAGQGGSYEQYF
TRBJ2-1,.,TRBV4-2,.,TGTGCCAGCAGCCAAGTGTCGCGCGACAATGAGCAGTTCTTC,CASSQVSRDNEQFF
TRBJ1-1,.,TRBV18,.,TGTGCCAGCTCATCCCAGGGATACACTGAAGCTTTCTTT,CASSSQGYTEAFF
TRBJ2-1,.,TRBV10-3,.,TGTGCCATCAGTGAAGGCAGGGCTAATGAGCAGTTCTTC,CAISEGRANEQFF
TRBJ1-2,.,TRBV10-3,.,TGTGCCATCAGTGAGTACCAGGGCTATGGCTACACCTTC,CAISEYQGYGYTF
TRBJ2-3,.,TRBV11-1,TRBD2,TGTGCCAGCAGCTTTTCCATTGGCGGGAGTTCGGGATTAGATACGCAGTATTTT,CASSFSIGGSSGLDTQYF
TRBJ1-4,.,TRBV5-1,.,TGCGCCAGCAGCTTGGGTTCCGTTATTAATGAAAAACTGTTTTTT,CASSLGSVINEKLFF
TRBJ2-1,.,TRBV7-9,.,TGTGCCAGCAGTCGCAGTTCGAATGAGCAGTTCTTC,CASSRSSNEQFF
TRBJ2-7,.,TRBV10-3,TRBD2,TGTGCCATCAGATTGACTAGCGGGAGCTCCTACGAGCAGTACTTC,CAIRLTSGSSYEQYF
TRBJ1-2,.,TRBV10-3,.,TGTGCCATCAGTGAGTCGAAAGGGGCGGCCGATGGCTACACCTTC,CAISESKGAADGYTF
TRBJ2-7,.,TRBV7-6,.,TGTGCCAGCAGCTTACAGGGGGGCTACGAGCAGTACTTC,CASSLQGGYEQYF
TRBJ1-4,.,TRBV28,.,TGTGCCAGCACCGGCGGGGCGGTTAATGAAAAACTGTTTTTT,CASTGGAVNEKLFF
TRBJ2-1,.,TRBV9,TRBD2,TGTGCCAGCAGCTTTTACTCTGCCGGGACTAGCAGTGAGCAGTTCTTC,CASSFYSAGTSSEQFF
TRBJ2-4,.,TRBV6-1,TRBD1,TGTGCCAGCAGTGATGGGGGACAGGGGATGGTCATTCAGTACTTC,CASSDGGQGMVIQYF
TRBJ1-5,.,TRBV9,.,TGTGCCAGCAGCGTAGGTCCAGATAATCAGCCCCAGCATTTT,CASSVGPDNQPQHF
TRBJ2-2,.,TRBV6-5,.,TGTGCCAGCAGTTATGAGCTGGGGGCAAGCGGGGAGCTGTTTTTT,CASSYELGASGELFF
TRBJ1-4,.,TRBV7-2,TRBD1,TGTGCCAGCAGCTTAGGGACAGGGGGTCGAGGGGGGAAACTGTTTTTT,CASSLGTGGRGGKLFF
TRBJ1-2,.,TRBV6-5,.,TGTGCCAGCAGTTACCCAACGCCAGAAGACTATGGCTACACCTTC,CASSYPTPEDYGYTF
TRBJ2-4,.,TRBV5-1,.,TGCGCCAGCAGCTTTGCAGGGGCCGAAAACATTCAGTACTTC,CASSFAGAENIQYF
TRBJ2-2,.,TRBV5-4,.,TGTGCCAGCAGCTTCCGGTATGCGGATGGGGAGCTGTTTTTT,CASSFRYADGELFF
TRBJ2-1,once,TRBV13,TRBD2,TGTGCCAGCAGCCGCGGGCTAGCGGGAATCAATGAGCAGTTCTTC,CASSRGLAGINEQFF
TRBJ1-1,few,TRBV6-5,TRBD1,TGTGCCAGCAGTTGGACAGGGGCGAACACTGAAGCTTTCTTT,CASSWTGANTEAFF
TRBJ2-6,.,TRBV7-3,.,TGTGCCAGCAGCTTCGCGGGGGCCAGCTCTGGGGCCAACGTCCTGACTTTC,CASSFAGASSGANVLTF
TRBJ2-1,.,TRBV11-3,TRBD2,TGTGCCAGCAGCTCCAGCGGGAGCTCCTACAATGAGCAGTTCTTC,CASSSSGSSYNEQFF
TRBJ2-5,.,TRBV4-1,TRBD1,TGCGCCAGCAGCCGAGGGACAGGGGAAGAGACCCAGTACTTC,CASSRGTGEETQYF
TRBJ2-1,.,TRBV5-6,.,TGTGCCAGCAGCCCTCCCGGGACTCTGGTTCTGCATGAGCAGTTCTTC,CASSPPGTLVLHEQFF
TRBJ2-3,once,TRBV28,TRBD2,TGTGCCAGCAGTTTCCCCGGACTAGCGGGGGGGGGAACAGATACGCAGTATTTT,CASSFPGLAGGGTDTQYF
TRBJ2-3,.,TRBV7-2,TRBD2,TGTGCCAGCAGCCTACTAGCGGGGGGCGAAGATACGCAGTATTTT,CASSLLAGGEDTQYF
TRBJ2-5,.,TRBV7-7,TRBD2,TGTGCTAGCAGCCGGACTAGCGGGGGCGCAGAGACCCAGTACTTC,CASSRTSGGAETQYF
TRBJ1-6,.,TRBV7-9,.,TGTGCCAGCAGCTCGAGCTCCTATAATTCACCCCTCCACTTT,CASSSSSYNSPLHF
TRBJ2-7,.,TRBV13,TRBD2,TGTGCCAGCAGCTTAATAGCGGGGGGGCCCTCCTACGAGCAGTACTTC,CASSLIAGGPSYEQYF
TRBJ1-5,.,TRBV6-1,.,TGTGCCAGCAGTGAAGTCAGTTTGATTCAGCCCCAGCATTTT,CASSEVSLIQPQHF
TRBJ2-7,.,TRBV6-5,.,TGTGCCAGCAGTTACTCGAGGCGGGGCCCATACGAGCAGTACTTC,CASSYSRRGPYEQYF
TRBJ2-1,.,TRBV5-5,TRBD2,TGTGCCAGCAGCTTGGGGGGGGGTGAGCAGTTCTTC,CASSLGGGEQFF
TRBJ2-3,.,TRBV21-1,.,TGTGCCAGCAGCAAAGTCACCGACAGGGCAGGAGCAGATACGCAGTATTTT,CASSKVTDRAGADTQYF
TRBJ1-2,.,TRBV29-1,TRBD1,TGCAGCGTTTCCACCGGGACAGGATATGGCTACACCTTC,CSVSTGTGYGYTF
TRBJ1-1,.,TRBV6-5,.,TGTGCCAGCAGTTACTCGAACAGGCTTGACACTGAAGCTTTCTTT,CASSYSNRLDTEAFF
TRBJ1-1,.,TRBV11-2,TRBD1,TGTGCCAGCAGCTTCCCCCAGGGGGGAGCGAACACTGAAGCTTTCTTT,CASSFPQGGANTEAFF
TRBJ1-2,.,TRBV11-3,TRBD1,TGTGCCAGCAGCTTAGGGGGACAGGGATACTATGGCTACACCTTC,CASSLGGQGYYGYTF
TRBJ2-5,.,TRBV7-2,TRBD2,TGTGCCAGCAGCTTAGCGGTTCGGGCGGGAGGAGAGACCCAGTACTTC,CASSLAVRAGGETQYF
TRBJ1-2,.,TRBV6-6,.,TGTGCCAGCAGGGGGCCTCAAGCGAACTATGGCTACACCTTC,CASRGPQANYGYTF
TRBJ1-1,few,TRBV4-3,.,TGCGCCAGCAGCCAAGCTCCGAACACTGAAGCTTTCTTT,CASSQAPNTEAFF
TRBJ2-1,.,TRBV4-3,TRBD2,TGCGCCAGCAGCCCCGGGACTAGCGCTGGTGGTGAGCAGTTCTTC,CASSPGTSAGGEQFF